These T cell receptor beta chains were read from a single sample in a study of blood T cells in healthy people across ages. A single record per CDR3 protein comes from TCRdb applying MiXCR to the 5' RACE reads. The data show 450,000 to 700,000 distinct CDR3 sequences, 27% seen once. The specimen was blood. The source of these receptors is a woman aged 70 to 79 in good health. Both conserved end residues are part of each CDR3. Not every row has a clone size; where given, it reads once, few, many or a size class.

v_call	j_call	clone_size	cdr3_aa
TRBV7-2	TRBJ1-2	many	CASSNPGQGFYGYTF
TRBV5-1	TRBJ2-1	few	CASSLPSRREDSRDSGTLYNEQFF
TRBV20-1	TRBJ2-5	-	CSAKPPTSGKETQYF
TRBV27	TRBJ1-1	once	CASSQDPSRVTEAFF
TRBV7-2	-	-	CASSYPPEQFF
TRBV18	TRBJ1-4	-	CASSPFTGTGTTNEKLFF
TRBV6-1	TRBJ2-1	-	CASSPLRGIYNEQFF
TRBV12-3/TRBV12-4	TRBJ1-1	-	CASSVTTGPTEAFF
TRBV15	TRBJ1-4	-	CATSRVREGIDEKLFF
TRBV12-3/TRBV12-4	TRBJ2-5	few	CASRAYEETQYF
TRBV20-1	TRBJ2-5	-	CSARVASGGPSYEQCF
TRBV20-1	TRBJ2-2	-	CSAPWRGSTGELFF
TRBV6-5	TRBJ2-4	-	CASTSTAKNIQYF
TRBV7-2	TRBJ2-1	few	CASSPLWAGEQFF
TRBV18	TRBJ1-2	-	CASSRSGEHYGYTF
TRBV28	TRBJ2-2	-	CASSLMGTGELFF
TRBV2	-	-	CASSTTLETQYF
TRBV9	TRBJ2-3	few	CASSVEQESNTQYF
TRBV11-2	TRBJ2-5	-	CASSPPWGRETQYF
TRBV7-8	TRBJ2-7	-	CASSLKLGGPYEQYF
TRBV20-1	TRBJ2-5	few	CSAPEGASKSQYF
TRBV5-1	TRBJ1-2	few	CASSEGQGKPYGYTF
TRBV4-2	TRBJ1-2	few	CASSQDPPGQANYGYTF
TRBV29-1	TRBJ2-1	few	CSGGVAGYNEQFF
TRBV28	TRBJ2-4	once	CASSHRKALAKNIQYF
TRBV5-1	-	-	CASSLDRIGWNEQFF
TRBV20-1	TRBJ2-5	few	CSASDQKIGGQYF
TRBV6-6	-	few	CASTSRGLRSQYF
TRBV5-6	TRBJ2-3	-	CASSLRTGATTDTQYF
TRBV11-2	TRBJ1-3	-	CASSLRQGHLSGNTIYF
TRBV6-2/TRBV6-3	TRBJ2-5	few	CASSDRGHEETQYF
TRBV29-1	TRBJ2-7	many	CSVAQGASYEQYF
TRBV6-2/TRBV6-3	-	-	CASSPREHEQFF
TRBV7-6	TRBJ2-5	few	CASSFRGAGETQYF
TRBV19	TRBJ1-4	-	CASRGYATNEKLFF
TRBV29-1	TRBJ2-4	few	CSVHRENIQYF
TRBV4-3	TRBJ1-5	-	CASSQDRNTQEHF
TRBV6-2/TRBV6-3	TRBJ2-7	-	CASRSIAYEQYF
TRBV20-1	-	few	CSARDWPGRQETQYF